Each of the 23 T cell receptor beta chains below was sequenced from the same sample in a study of blood T cell repertoires in COVID-19. Sequencing used immunoSEQ multiplex PCR; TCRdb keeps in-frame clones, though not all of them. The sample lists 250,000 to 350,000 clones; roughly 90% were seen once. Sequenced: peripheral blood. The receptors were gathered from a woman aged 40 to 50 who had recovered from COVID-19.

The chain carries TRBV30 and TRBJ2-1, with 8 bases lining up with TRBD1. This CDR3 is 14 amino acids long. J lost 9 bases, V lost 0 bases, and 7 bases had no gene match. Germline CDR1 is GTSNPN and CDR2 is SVGIG (reference sequence). The CDR3 region has the DNA TGTGCCTGGAGTGTAGGGCAGGGGGCTAGTGAGCAGTTCTTC. Amino acids: CAWSVGQGASEQFF.

The chain carries TRBV28 and TRBJ2-3, with D perhaps matching TRBD2 (6 bases). The V gene's germline CDR1 is MDHEN and CDR2 SYDVKM. Between the trimmed V and J ends, which lost 10 bases and 6 bases, there was a span of 8 bases. The CDR3 loop spans 10 amino acids. As DNA, the CDR3 is TGTGCCACGGGGAGGGATACGCAGTATTTT. Encoded protein: CATGRDTQYF.

This chain uses TRBV7-6 with TRBJ2-6; D call uncertain. CDR1 and CDR2 from the germline V gene are SGHVS and FNYEAQ. CDR3 length equals 16 residues. V was pared by 1 base and J by 3 bases, with 10 bases between. This chain's CDR3 is CASSLGRPLGANVLTF. CDR3 nucleotide sequence: TGTGCCAGCAGCTTAGGCAGGCCCCTTGGGGCCAACGTCCTGACTTTC.

The chain joins TRBV11-2 to TRBJ2-1, with TRBD2 identical over 10 bases. The CDR3 is 18 residues long. The junction had 11 bases not matched to a gene; V was cut back by 6 bases and J by 0 bases. The germline V gene has CDR1 SGHAT and CDR2 FQNNGV. Written as DNA, the CDR3 is TGTGCCAGCAGTAATTGGGGACTAGCGTTTAGCTCCTACAATGAGCAGTTCTTC. Its translation is CASSNWGLAFSSYNEQFF.

The chain carries TRBV27 and TRBJ2-1, with D possibly TRBD2 on 5 matching bases. There are 14 residues in the CDR3. Germline V lookup: CDR1 MNHEY, CDR2 SMNVEV (reference sequence). V was clipped by 2 bases and J by 6 bases, with 11 bases between them. CDR3 nucleotides: TGTGCCAGCAGTTTACCCGGACTCTCCAATGAGCAGTTCTTC. This translates into CASSLPGLSNEQFF.

DNA of the CDR3: TGCGCCAGCAGCCAACCCGGGACTAGCGGGAGGCTATTGGAGAACATTCAGTACTTC. As protein: CASSQPGTSGRLLENIQYF. This chain links TRBV4-1 with TRBJ2-4, with TRBD2 identical over 15 bases. The CDR3 spans 19 residues. Germline loops: CDR1 MGHRA, CDR2 YSYEKL. J lost 7 bases, V lost 2 bases, and 12 bases had no gene match.

The chain combines TRBV19 with TRBJ2-5; 9 bases match TRBD2. This CDR3 spans 15 amino acids. V lost 3 bases to trimming and J lost 5 bases; unmatched junction nucleotides: 7. Germline V gene lookup returns CDR1 LNHDA and CDR2 SQIVND (reference sequence). As DNA, the CDR3 is TGTGCCAGTAGTATGGTTAGCGGGAGAGGTGAGACCCAGTACTTC. It yields the protein CASSMVSGRGETQYF. The whole variable domain, filled in from reference TRBV19 and TRBJ2-5, reads DGGITQSPKYLFRKEGQNVTLSCEQNLNHDAMYWYRQDPGQGLRLIYYSQIVNDFQKGDIAEGYSVSREKKESFPLTVTSAQKNPTAFYLCASSMVSGRGETQYFGPGTRLLVL.

This chain connects TRBV9 to TRBJ2-3; TRBD2 matches 9 bases. The CDR3 sequence is 15 residues long. The V and J ends lost 0 bases and 6 bases, in that order; junction bases with no gene match: 5. Germline CDR1 SGDLS, CDR2 YYNGEE. CDR3 sequence (DNA): TGTGCCAGCAGCGTAGGTGGTAGCGGGAGTGATACGCAGTATTTT. Its protein is CASSVGGSGSDTQYF. The whole variable domain, filled in from reference TRBV9 and TRBJ2-3, reads DSGVTQTPKHLITATGQRVTLRCSPRSGDLSVYWYQQSLDQGLQFLIQYYNGEERAKGNILERFSAQQFPDLHSELNLSSLELGDSALYFCASSVGGSGSDTQYFGPGTRLTVL.

The rearrangement uses TRBV9 and TRBJ1-1; 9 nucleotides align to TRBD1. V was clipped by 4 bases and J by 6 bases; unmatched bases: 7. CDR3 size: 14 residues. Per germline, CDR1 SGDLS and CDR2 YYNGEE. The CDR3 DNA reads as TGTGCCAGCAGCCCCCGGACAGGGGTGTCTGAAGCTTTCTTT. Translated: CASSPRTGVSEAFF.

The chain couples TRBV7-6 to TRBJ2-1; 12 bases match TRBD2. Trimming removed 1 base from V and 3 bases from J; junction bases left unmatched: 10. CDR1 and CDR2 (germline): SGHVS, FNYEAQ. This CDR3 spans 19 amino acids. The CDR3 reads CASSLEAGLAGLGYNEQFF. CDR3 nucleotide sequence: TGTGCCAGCAGCTTAGAAGCTGGACTAGCGGGATTGGGCTACAATGAGCAGTTCTTC.

The gene calls are TRBV2 and TRBJ2-3, with D maybe TRBD2 (5 bases). Per germline, CDR1 SNHLY and CDR2 FYNNEI. The V and J ends lost 4 bases and 1 base respectively, with 9 bases between them. The CDR3 is 14 amino acids. The CDR3 loop is CASSVEGGTDTQYF. The CDR3 nucleotides read TGTGCCAGCAGTGTAGAGGGAGGCACAGATACGCAGTATTTT.

The rearrangement joins TRBV28 to TRBJ2-7; D is undetermined. From germline, CDR1 is MDHEN and CDR2 SYDVKM. This CDR3 is built from 12 residues. V lost 6 bases and J 5 bases, leaving 11 bases between the germline ends. In DNA, the CDR3 is TGTGCCAGCAGCCTGACAAGCAACGAGCAGTACTTC. It translates to CASSLTSNEQYF. The full variable domain, rest sourced from reference TRBV28 and TRBJ2-7, is DVKVTQSSRYLVKRTGEKVFLECVQDMDHENMFWYRQDPGLGLRLIYFSYDVKMKEKGDIPEGYSVSREKKERFSLILESASTNQTSMYLCASSLTSNEQYFGPGTRLTVT.

This sequence joins TRBV6-5 and TRBJ2-5; 8 bases are shared with TRBD2. The germline V gene encodes CDR1 MNHEY and CDR2 SVGAGI. This CDR3 spans 12 amino acids. Trimming took 7 bases from V and 5 from J; bases not matched to a gene: 3. CDR3 nucleotides: TGTGCCAGCATCCGGGGGGGGGAGACCCAGTACTTC. Protein sequence: CASIRGGETQYF.

The rearrangement uses TRBV6-2 or TRBV6-3 and TRBJ2-1; D gene ambiguous. The CDR3 totals 13 residues. V lost 2 bases and J 4 bases, leaving 6 bases between the germline ends. Germline loops: CDR1 MNHEY, CDR2 SVGEGT. For the CDR3, the DNA is TGTGCCAGCAGTTACGCAGGTTACAATGAGCAGTTCTTC. This encodes CASSYAGYNEQFF.

This clone was detected only once. The chain combines TRBV16 with TRBJ2-1, with D perhaps matching TRBD1 (6 bases). The CDR3 has 14 residues. V was trimmed by 4 bases and J by 8 bases, leaving 15 bases between them. The V gene's germline CDR1 is KGHSY and CDR2 FQNENV. The chain's CDR3 is CASSRPSQGDEQFF. The CDR3 DNA sequence: TGTGCCAGCAGCCGTCCGTCACAGGGCGATGAGCAGTTCTTC. Full variable domain (missing parts from reference TRBV16 and TRBJ2-1): GEEVAQTPKHLVRGEGQKAKLYCAPIKGHSYVFWYQQVLKNEFKFLISFQNENVFDETGMPKERFSAKCLPNSPCSLEIQATKLEDSAVYFCASSRPSQGDEQFFGPGTRLTVL.

This chain links TRBV9 with TRBJ1-1; 10 bases map to TRBD1. Germline CDR1 reads SGDLS; CDR2 reads YYNGEE. The junction had 8 bases not matched to a gene; V was cut back by 0 bases and J by 3 bases. The CDR3 contains 17 residues. This CDR3 is CASSVGLLGTGDTEAFF. The CDR3 nucleotides read TGTGCCAGCAGCGTAGGATTGTTAGGGACAGGGGACACTGAAGCTTTCTTT.

The rearrangement joins TRBV14 to TRBJ2-3; TRBD2 agrees at 14 bases. Germline assignment: CDR1 SGHDN and CDR2 FVKESK. J gave up 3 bases and V 0 bases, and 8 bases lay outside the gene matches. The CDR3 length is 19 residues. CDR3 DNA sequence: TGTGCCAGCAGCCAAGAGGGGACTAGCGGGAGTCTTCGGACAGATACGCAGTATTTT. Protein product: CASSQEGTSGSLRTDTQYF.

CDR3 sequence reads: CASSREAGGPYNEQFF. The DNA for the CDR3 is TGTGCCAGCAGCCGAGAAGCGGGAGGGCCTTACAATGAGCAGTTCTTC. This sequence joins TRBV6-6 and TRBJ2-1, with 10 bases identical to TRBD2. Losses at the gene ends were 6 bases for V and 4 bases for J; bases not matched to a gene: 9. Germline-derived CDR1 and CDR2 are MNHNY and SVGAGI (reference sequence). This CDR3 has 16 residues.

The chain joins TRBV19 to TRBJ2-7; possible D gene TRBD1, 6 bases. Trimming took off 4 bases at V and 2 bases at J, with 12 bases between the two ends. The CDR3 contains 14 residues. Germline assignment: CDR1 LNHDA and CDR2 SQIVND (reference sequence). The chain's CDR3 is CASSSPGHTYEQYF. CDR3 bases: TGTGCCAGTAGTAGTCCGGGACATACCTACGAGCAGTACTTC.

The sample holds one count of this clone. The J gene is TRBJ2-1, the V gene TRBV5-1; the match to TRBD1 covers 7 bases. The CDR3 totals 13 residues. CDR1 and CDR2 from the germline V gene are SGHRS and YFSETQ. The V gene end was trimmed by 7 bases and the J gene end by 4 bases; junction bases not matched to a gene: 5. The CDR3 reads CASGRTGYNEQFF. CDR3 coding DNA: TGCGCCAGCGGACGGACAGGATACAATGAGCAGTTCTTC.

The chain carries TRBV11-3 and TRBJ2-3; TRBD2 matches 11 bases. Germline loops: CDR1 SGHNT, CDR2 YENEEA. V lost 3 bases to trimming and J lost 0 bases; unmatched junction nucleotides: 11. The CDR3 loop spans 19 amino acids. CDR3 in DNA: TGTGCCAGCAGCTTTTTCACTAGCGGGGGACAGACTAGCACAGATACGCAGTATTTT. Its translation: CASSFFTSGGQTSTDTQYF.

This clone has just one count. V gene TRBV19 combines with J gene TRBJ2-3; the D is unclear. CDR3 length: 13 amino acids. V lost 1 base and J lost 8, with 10 bases in between. From germline, CDR1 is LNHDA and CDR2 SQIVND (reference sequence). CDR3 nucleotide sequence: TGTGCCAGTAGTATAGGTGGAGTCGGTACGCAGTATTTT. It encodes CASSIGGVGTQYF.

The J gene is TRBJ2-1, the V gene TRBV9; 10 bases line up with TRBD2. The CDR3 covers 20 residues. Germline values: CDR1 SGDLS, CDR2 YYNGEE. V lost 2 bases to trimming and J lost 4 bases; unmatched junction nucleotides: 18. In DNA form, the CDR3 reads TGTGCCAGCAGCGTTGGACTTTTTACCGGGACTAGCGCCCTATACAATGAGCAGTTCTTC. Its translation: CASSVGLFTGTSALYNEQFF.